This TCR beta chain originates from a study of Ad26.COV2.S vaccination and SARS-CoV-2 variants. The germline CDR1 and CDR2 sequences are SGHDT and YYEEEE. With 4 bases clipped from V and 1 base from J, the junction kept 4 bases outside the gene matches. This CDR3 region has 15 residues. The protocol was immunoSEQ multiplex PCR, while the TCRdb copy is restricted to in-frame clones and leaves out a portion. The data contain over 400,000 clones, 92% of them singletons. The sample's treatment: roughly 18 received Ad26.COV2.S at low or high dose, single or two shots; about five received placebo; per-sample allocation not given. Sampling took place 63 days after the first vaccine or placebo injection.

This clonotype originated in a person aged 18 to 65 who received the Ad26.COV2.S COVID-19 vaccine or a placebo. This chain joins TRBV5-6 and TRBJ1-1, with 10 bases fitting TRBD1. The sequenced sample was peripheral blood, obtained in a trial of Ad26.COV2.S vaccine versus placebo. The CDR3 DNA reads TGTGCCAGCAGCAAGGGACAGGGGCCGAACACTGAAGCTTTCTTT. This sequence encodes CASSKGQGPNTEAFF.